These T cell receptor beta chains were read from a single sample in a study of blood T cell repertoires in COVID-19. Sequenced by immunoSEQ multiplex PCR; TCRdb stores in-frame clones only, minus some. The profile shows 300,000 or so clones, 75% to 90% of them singletons. Input material: peripheral blood. The receptors shown here come from a woman younger than 45 with COVID-19, enrolled during active disease. The CDR3 runs from the conserved cysteine through the conserved F or W. A D gene is named only where the DNA matches it firmly. The size entry is marked missing in some rows and otherwise reads once, few, many or a size class.

j_call d_call v_call clone_size cdr3_aa cdr3_nt
TRBJ2-3 . TRBV5-6 . CASSSPGLVSDTQYF TGTGCCAGCAGCTCCCCAGGACTCGTCTCAGATACGCAGTATTTT
TRBJ2-5 TRBD2 TRBV24-1 . CATSDREGQRGETQYF TGTGCCACCAGTGACCGGGAGGGCCAGAGGGGAGAGACCCAGTACTTC
TRBJ1-4 . TRBV27 . CASSLGGGEKLFF TGTGCCAGCAGTTTAGGGGGGGGCGAAAAACTGTTTTTT
TRBJ1-1 . TRBV11-1 few CASSLIRGAEAFF TGTGCCAGCAGCTTGATCCGCGGGGCTGAAGCTTTCTTT
TRBJ1-1 TRBD1 TRBV5-1 . CASRTGGNTEAFF TGCGCCAGCAGGACAGGGGGGAACACTGAAGCTTTCTTT
TRBJ2-7 . TRBV14 . CASSQVGRAYEQYF TGTGCCAGCAGCCAAGTGGGCAGGGCCTACGAGCAGTACTTC
TRBJ1-1 . TRBV6-5 . CASSYRGVNTEAFF TGTGCCAGCAGTTACCGCGGGGTGAACACTGAAGCTTTCTTT
TRBJ1-1 . TRBV29-1 . CSVGWSNTEAFF TGCAGCGTTGGTTGGAGTAACACTGAAGCTTTCTTT
TRBJ1-1 . TRBV3-1/TRBV3-2 . CASSQNSEVSEAFF TGTGCCAGCAGCCAAAACTCCGAGGTGTCTGAAGCTTTCTTT
TRBJ2-5 TRBD2 TRBV10-2 . CASSESELAGKKTQYF TGCGCCAGCAGTGAGTCGGAACTAGCGGGGAAAAAGACCCAGTACTTC
TRBJ2-1 . TRBV5-1 . CASSLDGGGGEQFF TGCGCCAGCAGCTTGGATGGGGGAGGGGGTGAGCAGTTCTTC
TRBJ1-5 . TRBV6-5 . CASSPDSFSNQPQHF TGTGCCAGCAGTCCAGACAGTTTTAGCAATCAGCCCCAGCATTTT
TRBJ2-3 TRBD2 TRBV5-4 . CASSPTSGRADTQYF TGTGCCAGCAGCCCTACTAGCGGGAGAGCAGATACGCAGTATTTT
TRBJ2-1 TRBD2 TRBV18 once CASSLISGGTYNEQFF TGTGCCAGCTCACTAATTAGCGGGGGGACTTACAATGAGCAGTTCTTC
TRBJ1-1 . TRBV13 . CASSPPRSTEAFF TGTGCCAGCAGCCCTCCGAGGAGCACTGAAGCTTTCTTT
TRBJ2-1 . TRBV11-3 . CASSLSPARNEQFF TGTGCCAGCAGCTTGTCCCCAGCGCGAAATGAGCAGTTCTTC
TRBJ1-3 . TRBV5-4 once CASSNQGTGNTIYF TGTGCCAGCAGCAATCAGGGCACTGGAAACACCATATATTTT